Listed below are T cell receptor beta chains from one sample, sequenced in a study of T cell changes during pregnancy in multiple sclerosis. Produced via immunoSEQ multiplex PCR; TCRdb's table is partial and in-frame only. The repertoire holds around 100,000 clones, with just over 90% as singletons. Sequencing used peripheral blood, obtained after pregnancy. These receptors were collected from a female donor with multiple sclerosis, enrolled in a pregnancy study. The CDR3 runs from the conserved cysteine through the conserved F or W. The order of the fields is D gene, V gene, J gene, CDR3 protein, CDR3 DNA. The D gene is left open where the match is weak.

D gene: -; V gene: TRBV11-2; J gene: TRBJ2-3; CDR3 protein: CASSLFPETDTQYF; CDR3 DNA: TGTGCCAGCAGCTTATTCCCCGAGACAGATACGCAGTATTTT
D gene: TRBD2; V gene: TRBV11-2; J gene: TRBJ2-7; CDR3 protein: CASSLAGSGGTYEQYF; CDR3 DNA: TGTGCCAGCAGCTTAGCTGGTAGCGGGGGGACCTACGAGCAGTACTTC
D gene: TRBD1; V gene: TRBV19; J gene: TRBJ1-2; CDR3 protein: CASSIGSAGGNYYGYTF; CDR3 DNA: TGTGCCAGTAGTATAGGTTCGGCAGGGGGAAACTACTATGGCTACACCTTC
D gene: -; V gene: TRBV2; J gene: TRBJ1-4; CDR3 protein: CASRILGGGEKLFF; CDR3 DNA: TGTGCCAGCCGAATACTTGGGGGGGGTGAAAAACTGTTTTTT
D gene: TRBD1; V gene: TRBV29-1; J gene: TRBJ1-3; CDR3 protein: CSVGQGSGNTIYF; CDR3 DNA: TGCAGCGTTGGACAGGGTTCTGGAAACACCATATATTTT
D gene: TRBD1; V gene: TRBV10-3; J gene: TRBJ1-1; CDR3 protein: CAIRTGANTEAFF; CDR3 DNA: TGTGCCATCCGGACAGGGGCGAACACTGAAGCTTTCTTT
D gene: -; V gene: TRBV21-1; J gene: TRBJ2-2; CDR3 protein: CASSKATAVGGCGELFF; CDR3 DNA: TGTGCCAGCAGCAAAGCGACTGCGGTGGGGGGGTGCGGGGAGCTGTTTTTT
D gene: -; V gene: TRBV5-1; J gene: TRBJ1-5; CDR3 protein: CASSLSGSVGPQHF; CDR3 DNA: TGCGCCAGCAGCTTGAGCGGCAGCGTAGGGCCCCAGCATTTT
D gene: -; V gene: TRBV4-1; J gene: TRBJ1-1; CDR3 protein: CASSQTGQSNTEAFF; CDR3 DNA: TGCGCCAGCAGCCAGACCGGACAGTCGAACACTGAAGCTTTCTTT
D gene: TRBD1; V gene: TRBV19; J gene: TRBJ2-1; CDR3 protein: CASSIWTGGVDEQFF; CDR3 DNA: TGTGCCAGTAGTATCTGGACAGGGGGCGTGGATGAGCAGTTCTTC
D gene: TRBD1; V gene: TRBV15; J gene: TRBJ2-3; CDR3 protein: CATSSTGAQIPTDTQYF; CDR3 DNA: TGTGCCACCAGCAGCACAGGGGCCCAGATCCCCACAGATACGCAGTATTTT
D gene: TRBD1; V gene: TRBV10-3; J gene: TRBJ2-5; CDR3 protein: CAISESRQGRETQYF; CDR3 DNA: TGTGCCATCAGTGAGTCGAGACAGGGGAGGGAGACCCAGTACTTC
D gene: -; V gene: TRBV6-1; J gene: TRBJ1-3; CDR3 protein: CASSGPGTGNTIYF; CDR3 DNA: TGTGCCAGCAGTGGCCCGGGAACTGGAAACACCATATATTTT